The present T cell receptor (beta chain) was sequenced within a study of shared clonotypes between healthy human individuals. Naive CD8 populations comprised CD45RO-negative cells positively selected for CCR7, excluding terminally differentiated effector memory CD45RA+ cells. Notes on the study in general: The sharing of 5% to 6.5% of naive CD4 clonotypes was seen across a handful of donors.

Germline CDR1 and CDR2: PRHDT and FYEKMQ (reference sequence). V was clipped by 6 bases and J by 1 base, with 13 bases between them. The CDR3 runs 14 residues. Regarding this clone: The antigen is undetermined. Additional DNA sequences in this sample encode the identical CDR3.

Original processing methods: With immunoSEQ giving junction-only sequences and no quality scores, filtering differed. Profiling relied on immunoSEQ multiplex PCR, and the TCRdb table lists in-frame clones only, not all of them. That table is the source of V, J and clone size, and D and trimming were worked out from the DNA. The table shows about 2.1 million clones, with under 95% occurring only once. The gene calls are TRBV13 and TRBJ2-7, with D tentatively TRBD1 or TRBD2 (5 bases each). The sequencing sample was made of naive CD8+ T cells from PBMCs. The TCR comes from a man aged 18 to 29 in good health. Some clones in this sample may be carry-over from other donors' samples. Here the CDR3 reads CASSYGTDSYEQYF. As DNA, the CDR3 is TGTGCCAGCAGTTATGGGACCGATTCCTACGAGCAGTACTTC. Full variable domain (rest looked up from reference TRBV13 and TRBJ2-7): AAGVIQSPRHLIKEKRETATLKCYPIPRHDTVYWYQQGPGQDPQFLISFYEKMQSDKGSIPDRFSAQQFSDYHSELNMSSLELGDSALYFCASSYGTDSYEQYFGPGTRLTVT.